The T cell receptor beta chain described here comes from a study of blood T cell repertoires in COVID-19. Study at large: T cells, B-cell-depleted T cells, or PBMCs supplied cDNA or gDNA.

CDR3 length: 16 residues. The germline V gene has CDR1 SGHTA and CDR2 FQGTGA. Trimming removed 4 bases from V and 6 bases from J; junction bases left unmatched: 8. Cohorts were determined from participant-reported clinical history. This clone came up many times. Sequencing used immunoSEQ multiplex PCR; TCRdb keeps in-frame clones, though not all of them. The sample lists roughly 270,000 clones, roughly 80% occurring once. The chain carries TRBV7-3 and TRBJ2-2; TRBD2 matches at 10 bases. This TCR was sampled from a middle-aged man who had been exposed to COVID-19. Sample: PBMCs or T cells enriched from blood (not recorded which). The CDR3 loop is CASSYTSGTPAGELFF. The CDR3 DNA reads TGTGCCAGCAGCTACACTAGCGGGACCCCCGCCGGGGAGCTGTTTTTT.